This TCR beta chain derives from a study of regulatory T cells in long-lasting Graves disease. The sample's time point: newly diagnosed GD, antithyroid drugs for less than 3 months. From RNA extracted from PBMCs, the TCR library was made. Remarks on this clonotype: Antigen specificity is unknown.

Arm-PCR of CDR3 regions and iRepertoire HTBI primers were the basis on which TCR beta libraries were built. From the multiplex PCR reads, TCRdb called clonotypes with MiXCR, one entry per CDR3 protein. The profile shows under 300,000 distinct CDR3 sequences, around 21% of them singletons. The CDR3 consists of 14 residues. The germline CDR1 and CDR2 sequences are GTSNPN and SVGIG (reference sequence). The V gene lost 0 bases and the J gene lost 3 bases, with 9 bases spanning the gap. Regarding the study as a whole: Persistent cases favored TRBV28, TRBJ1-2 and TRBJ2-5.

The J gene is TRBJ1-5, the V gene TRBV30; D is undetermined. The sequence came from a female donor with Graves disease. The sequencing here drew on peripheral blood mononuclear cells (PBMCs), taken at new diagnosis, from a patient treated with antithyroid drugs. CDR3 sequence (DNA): TGTGCCTGGAGTGTACCGGAAGACAATCAGCCCCAGCATTTT. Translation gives CAWSVPEDNQPQHF.